This T cell receptor (beta chain) was retrieved from a study of cytomegalovirus exposure and HLA in healthy donors. The CDR3 sequence is 13 residues long. The V and J ends lost 6 bases and 3 bases respectively, with 8 bases between them. Germline loops: CDR1 LNHDA, CDR2 SQIVND (reference sequence). PCR amplification relied on 60 Vbeta primers (plus 13 Jbeta primers). Produced via immunoSEQ multiplex PCR; TCRdb's table is partial and in-frame only. The data hold around 94,000 clones, with roughly 79% observed a single time. Sequenced input: PBMCs. The receptor comes from a woman in her thirties or forties in good health and CMV-seronegative. The V and J genes are TRBV19 and TRBJ2-2; D gene ambiguous. The CDR3 is CASRESYTGELFF. The CDR3, as DNA: TGTGCCAGTAGGGAGAGTTACACCGGGGAGCTGTTTTTT.